This is a list of T cell receptor beta chains from one sample in a study of breast tumors, draining lymph nodes, adjacent tissues. TCRdb processed the multiplex PCR reads anew with MiXCR; each CDR3 protein has one entry. The sample records around 12,000 distinct CDR3 sequences, around 70% being singletons. Sequencing was done on a sample of tumor-adjacent breast tissue. All receptors come from a female donor with breast cancer. Some clones in this sample may be carry-over from other donors' samples. Both conserved end residues are part of each CDR3. A D gene is named only where the DNA matches it firmly. Clone size is stated in some rows and not others, as once, few, many or a class when expanded.

V	length	size	J	D	CDR3	DNA
TRBV2	15	few	TRBJ2-2	TRBD1	CASSKTGLGTGELFF	TGTGCCAGCAGTAAGACAGGGTTAGGGACCGGGGAGCTGTTTTTT
TRBV5-6	12	.	TRBJ2-3	.	CASSPGTQTQYF	TGTGCCAGCAGCCCCGGGACGCAAACGCAGTATTTT
TRBV4-2	19	.	TRBJ2-7	TRBD2	CASSQDWTEETSGGYEQYF	TGTGCCAGCAGCCAAGATTGGACGGAAGAGACTAGCGGTGGATACGAGCAGTACTTC
TRBV7-8	14	.	TRBJ2-5	.	CASSLGGGGETQYF	TGTGCCAGCAGCTTAGGAGGGGGAGGGGAGACCCAGTACTTC
TRBV7-9	17	.	TRBJ2-2	TRBD2	CASSFPRGGNSTGELFF	TGTGCCAGCAGCTTTCCCCGGGGAGGGAACAGCACCGGGGAGCTGTTTTTT
TRBV9	14	.	TRBJ2-7	.	CASSVAGEAYEQYF	TGTGCCAGCAGCGTAGCGGGGGAGGCCTACGAGCAGTACTTC
TRBV4-1	16	.	TRBJ2-5	TRBD2	CASSLSGLAGQETQYF	TGCGCCAGCAGCCTTTCGGGACTAGCGGGTCAAGAGACCCAGTACTTC
TRBV7-2	14	once	TRBJ2-7	TRBD2	CASSSGTSGNEQYF	TGTGCCAGCAGCTCCGGGACTAGCGGGAACGAGCAGTACTTC
TRBV7-3	12	.	TRBJ2-7	.	CASSYTGPEMGF	TGTGCCAGCAGCTATACAGGACCCGAAATGGGCTTC
TRBV27	15	.	TRBJ1-6	TRBD1	CASSRVRQGVSPLHF	TGTGCCAGCAGCCGCGTGAGGCAGGGGGTTTCACCCCTCCACTTT
TRBV20-1	14	.	TRBJ2-3	TRBD2	CSARREPSTDTQYF	TGCAGTGCCCGGCGGGAGCCTAGCACAGATACGCAGTATTTT
TRBV7-9	14	.	TRBJ2-5	.	CASIPDRLGETQYF	TGTGCCAGCATCCCCGACAGGCTGGGAGAGACCCAGTACTTC
TRBV9	15	.	TRBJ2-7	.	CASSVGTDRTYEQYF	TGTGCCAGCAGCGTAGGAACCGACAGGACCTACGAGCAGTACTTC
TRBV6-2/TRBV6-3	14	many	TRBJ2-7	.	CASRLAGQPYEQYF	TGTGCCAGCAGGTTAGCGGGACAGCCCTACGAGCAGTACTTC
TRBV6-6	14	.	TRBJ1-2	.	CASSSSAGWYGYTF	TGTGCCAGCAGTTCCTCGGCCGGGTGGTATGGCTACACCTTC
TRBV20-1	13	.	TRBJ2-7	.	CSAVAEAGLEQYF	TGCAGTGCTGTAGCTGAGGCCGGGCTCGAGCAGTACTTC
TRBV6-2/TRBV6-3	13	once	TRBJ1-2	.	CASRFRTNYGYTF	TGTGCCAGCAGATTCCGGACGAACTATGGCTACACCTTC
TRBV6-1	13	.	TRBJ2-7	.	CASQGTRSYEQYF	TGTGCGTCGCAAGGGACACGATCCTACGAGCAGTACTTC
TRBV6-2/TRBV6-3	14	once	TRBJ2-7	TRBD1	CASSLPQDRVEQYF	TGTGCCAGCAGTCTCCCTCAGGACAGGGTCGAGCAGTACTTC
TRBV4-1	16	.	TRBJ2-7	.	CASSQDSGDFSYEQYF	TGCGCCAGCAGCCAAGATAGTGGAGACTTCTCCTACGAGCAGTACTTC
TRBV20-1	16	medium-sized	TRBJ2-2	.	CSARDLGRPNTGELFF	TGCAGTGCTAGAGATTTGGGGCGGCCGAACACCGGGGAGCTGTTTTTT
TRBV27	12	.	TRBJ1-6	TRBD1	CASRQGLSPLHF	TGTGCCAGTCGACAGGGTTTGTCACCCCTCCACTTT
TRBV19	16	.	TRBJ1-5	.	CASSIPDRTDNQPQHF	TGTGCCAGTAGTATACCAGACAGGACCGACAATCAGCCCCAGCATTTT
TRBV20-1	13	.	TRBJ1-2	TRBD1	CSAKTGGGYGYTF	TGCAGTGCTAAAACAGGGGGCGGCTATGGCTACACCTTC
TRBV11-2	15	.	TRBJ1-2	TRBD1	CASSLDGTGYYGYTF	TGTGCCAGCAGCTTAGATGGGACAGGGTACTATGGCTACACCTTC
TRBV7-9	16	.	TRBJ1-2	TRBD1	CASSSEGTAYSHGCTF	TGTGCCAGCAGCTCGGAAGGGACAGCTTATAGCCATGGCTGCACCTTC
TRBV2	15	.	TRBJ2-2	TRBD2	CASTLAGGYTGELFF	TGTGCCAGCACCCTAGCGGGAGGTTACACCGGGGAGCTGTTTTTT
TRBV5-1	15	.	TRBJ2-7	TRBD1	CASSFGTGTGDEQYF	TGCGCCAGCAGCTTTGGAACCGGGACAGGGGACGAGCAGTACTTC
TRBV6-5	13	many	TRBJ2-5	.	CASSRDGQGTQYF	TGTGCCAGCAGCCGTGATGGGCAGGGGACCCAGTACTTC
TRBV12-3/TRBV12-4	15	few	TRBJ2-3	TRBD2	CASSGTSGSADTQYF	TGTGCCAGCAGTGGGACTAGCGGGAGCGCAGATACGCAGTATTTT
TRBV13	20	few	TRBJ2-6	TRBD1	CASSFYPKGQVRSGANVLTF	TGTGCCAGCAGCTTTTACCCCAAAGGACAGGTCAGGAGTGGGGCCAACGTCCTGACTTTC
TRBV20-1	16	many	TRBJ2-1	TRBD2	CSARNMGASGSNEQFF	TGCAGTGCTAGAAACATGGGGGCTAGCGGGAGCAATGAGCAGTTCTTC
TRBV5-6	14	.	TRBJ2-7	.	CASSLWAGPYEQYF	TGTGCCAGCAGCTTGTGGGCGGGGCCCTACGAGCAGTACTTC
TRBV19	14	.	TRBJ2-1	.	CASGRTMASDEQFF	TGTGCCAGTGGACGGACGATGGCTAGCGATGAGCAGTTCTTC
TRBV20-1	14	.	TRBJ2-3	TRBD2	CSAGGLASTDTQYF	TGCAGTGCAGGCGGACTAGCTAGCACAGATACGCAGTATTTT
TRBV2	13	once	TRBJ2-7	.	CASSEEPSYEQYF	TGTGCCAGCTCAGAGGAGCCCTCCTACGAGCAGTACTTC
TRBV9	13	.	TRBJ2-5	.	CASSVELEETQYF	TGTGCCAGCAGCGTAGAACTAGAAGAGACCCAGTACTTC
TRBV18	13	.	TRBJ2-7	.	CASSPRGSYEQYF	TGTGCCAGCTCGCCCAGAGGCTCTTACGAGCAGTACTTC
TRBV20-1	13	.	TRBJ2-3	.	CSAQTGGADTQYF	TGCAGTGCCCAGACTGGTGGGGCAGATACGCAGTATTTT
TRBV10-2	13	few	TRBJ1-5	.	CASGLSSNQPQHF	TGCGCCAGCGGGTTATCTAGCAATCAGCCCCAGCATTTT
TRBV20-1	14	few	TRBJ2-4	TRBD2	CSATPRGGRIIQYF	TGCAGTGCTACCCCCCGCGGGGGGCGAATCATTCAGTACTTC
TRBV28	15	many	TRBJ1-5	.	CASSPRGGLGQPQHF	TGTGCCAGCAGCCCTAGGGGGGGTCTAGGGCAGCCCCAGCATTTT
TRBV5-1	13	once	TRBJ2-5	.	CASSLTDQETQYF	TGCGCCAGCAGCCTGACAGACCAAGAGACCCAGTACTTC
TRBV9	15	many	TRBJ2-1	TRBD1	CASSLTGTGYNEQFF	TGTGCCAGCAGCCTAACCGGGACAGGGTACAATGAGCAGTTCTTC
TRBV14	16	many	TRBJ2-3	TRBD2	CASSQDLTSGRDTQYF	TGTGCCAGCAGCCAAGACTTGACTAGCGGGAGGGATACGCAGTATTTT
TRBV19	14	.	TRBJ1-2	.	CASSIVGGDYGYTF	TGTGCCAGTAGTATAGTTGGGGGCGACTATGGCTACACCTTC
TRBV29-1	17	medium-sized	TRBJ2-3	TRBD2	CSVEGTKGLASTDTQYF	TGCAGCGTTGAGGGCACCAAGGGACTAGCGAGCACAGATACGCAGTATTTT
TRBV7-8	15	medium-sized	TRBJ2-3	.	CASSFGRTGTDTQYF	TGTGCCAGCAGCTTCGGGAGAACGGGTACAGATACGCAGTATTTT
TRBV7-2	12	.	TRBJ2-7	TRBD1	CASSQGTGEQYF	TGTGCCAGCAGCCAGGGGACAGGGGAGCAGTACTTC
TRBV9	14	many	TRBJ2-1	.	CASSVTPSDNEQFF	TGTGCCAGCAGCGTGACACCCTCGGACAATGAGCAGTTCTTC
TRBV10-3	15	.	TRBJ2-3	TRBD2	CAISYSGRGTDTQYF	TGTGCCATCAGTTATAGCGGGAGGGGCACAGATACGCAGTATTTT
TRBV11-2	16	.	TRBJ2-3	.	CASSISGFASTDTQYF	TGTGCCAGCAGCATCAGCGGCTTTGCTAGCACAGATACTCAGTATTTT
TRBV29-1	13	medium-sized	TRBJ2-7	.	CSVPIGNTYEQYF	TGCAGCGTCCCCATCGGGAACACGTACGAGCAGTACTTC
TRBV9	15	.	TRBJ1-6	TRBD1	CASSALGQGTTPLHF	TGTGCCAGCAGCGCCCTCGGACAGGGTACGACACCCCTCCACTTT
TRBV19	13	many	TRBJ2-1	TRBD2	CASVSGRANEQFF	TGTGCCAGTGTTAGCGGGAGGGCCAATGAGCAGTTCTTC
TRBV30	16	many	TRBJ2-5	TRBD2	CAWSVTGLAGMETQYF	TGTGCCTGGAGTGTAACGGGACTAGCGGGAATGGAGACCCAGTACTTC
TRBV2	15	medium-sized	TRBJ2-3	.	CASMGLETSTDTQYF	TGTGCCAGCATGGGACTCGAGACTTCCACAGATACGCAGTATTTT
TRBV30	13	many	TRBJ1-5	.	CAWSGFANQPQHF	TGTGCCTGGAGTGGGTTTGCTAATCAGCCCCAGCATTTT
TRBV10-3	14	.	TRBJ2-3	.	CAISQGGSGDTQYF	TGTGCCATCAGCCAGGGGGGGAGCGGGGATACGCAGTATTTT